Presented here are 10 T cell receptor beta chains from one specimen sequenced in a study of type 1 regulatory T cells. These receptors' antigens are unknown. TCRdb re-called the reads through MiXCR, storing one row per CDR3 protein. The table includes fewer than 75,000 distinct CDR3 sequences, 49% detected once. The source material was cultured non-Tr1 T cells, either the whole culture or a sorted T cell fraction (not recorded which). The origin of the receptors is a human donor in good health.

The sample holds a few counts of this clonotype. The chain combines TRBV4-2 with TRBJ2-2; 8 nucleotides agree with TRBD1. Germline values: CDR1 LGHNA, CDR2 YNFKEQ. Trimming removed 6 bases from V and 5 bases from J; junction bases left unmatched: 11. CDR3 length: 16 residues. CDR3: CASSQYGDRGTGELFF. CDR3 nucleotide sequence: TGTGCCAGCAGTCAGTACGGCGACAGGGGAACCGGGGAGCTGTTTTTT.

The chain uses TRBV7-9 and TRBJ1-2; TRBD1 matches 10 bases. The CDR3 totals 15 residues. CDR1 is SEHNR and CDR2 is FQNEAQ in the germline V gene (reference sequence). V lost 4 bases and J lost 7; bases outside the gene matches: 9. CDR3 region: CASSSKDRGLSGYTF. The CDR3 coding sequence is TGTGCCAGCAGCTCCAAAGACAGGGGGCTCAGTGGCTACACCTTC.

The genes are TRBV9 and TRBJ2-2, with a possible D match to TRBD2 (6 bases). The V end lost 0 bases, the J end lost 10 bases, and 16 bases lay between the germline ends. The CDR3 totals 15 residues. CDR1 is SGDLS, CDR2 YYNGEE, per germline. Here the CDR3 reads CASSVAPAGREELFF. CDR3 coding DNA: TGTGCCAGCAGCGTAGCCCCGGCGGGAAGGGAGGAGCTGTTTTTT.

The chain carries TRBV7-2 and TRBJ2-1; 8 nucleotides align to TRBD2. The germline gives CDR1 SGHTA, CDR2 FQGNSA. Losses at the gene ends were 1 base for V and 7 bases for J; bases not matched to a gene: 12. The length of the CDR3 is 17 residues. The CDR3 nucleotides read TGTGCCAGCAGCTTAGTCCGTAGAGCGGGAGACCATAATGAGCAGTTCTTC. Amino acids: CASSLVRRAGDHNEQFF.

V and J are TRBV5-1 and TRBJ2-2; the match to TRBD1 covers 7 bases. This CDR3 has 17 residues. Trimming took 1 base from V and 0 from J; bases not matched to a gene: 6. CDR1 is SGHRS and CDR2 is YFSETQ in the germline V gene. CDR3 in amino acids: CASSLNSGTANTGELFF. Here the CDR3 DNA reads TGCGCCAGCAGCTTGAACTCCGGGACAGCGAACACCGGGGAGCTGTTTTTT.

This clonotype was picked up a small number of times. The CDR3 spells CSVGSTANYGYTF. The CDR3 region has the DNA TGCAGCGTTGGGTCGACAGCTAACTATGGCTACACCTTC. The rearrangement uses TRBV29-1 and TRBJ1-2; tentatively, D is TRBD1 (5 bases). This CDR3 is built from 13 residues. CDR1 and CDR2 from the germline V gene are SQVTM and ANQGSEA. V was shortened by 4 bases and J by 0 bases, with 9 bases between the two germline ends.

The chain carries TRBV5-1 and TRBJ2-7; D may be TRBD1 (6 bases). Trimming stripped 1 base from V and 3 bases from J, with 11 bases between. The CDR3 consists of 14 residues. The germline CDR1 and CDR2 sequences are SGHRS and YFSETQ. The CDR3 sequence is CASSLSRGDYEQYF. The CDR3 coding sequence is TGCGCCAGCAGCTTGAGCAGGGGAGACTACGAGCAGTACTTC.

This CDR3 reads CASSKQPAGAQETQYF. The CDR3 DNA follows: TGTGCCAGCAGCAAACAGCCAGCGGGGGCCCAAGAGACCCAGTACTTC. The rearrangement links TRBV21-1 to TRBJ2-5; TRBD1, the D gene given by the table, was not confirmed from the DNA. TRBV21-1 is a recognized pseudogene. This CDR3 is 16 amino acids long.

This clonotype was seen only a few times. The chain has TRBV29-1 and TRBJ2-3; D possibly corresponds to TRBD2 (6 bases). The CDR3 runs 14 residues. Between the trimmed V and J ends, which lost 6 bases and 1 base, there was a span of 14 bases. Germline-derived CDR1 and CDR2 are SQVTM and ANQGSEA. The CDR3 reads CSVDTGVGTDTQYF. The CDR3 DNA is TGCAGCGTAGATACGGGGGTGGGCACAGATACGCAGTATTTT.

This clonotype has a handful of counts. The CDR3 here is CSAHRGASNQPQHF. CDR3 sequence (DNA): TGCAGTGCCCACAGAGGAGCGAGCAATCAGCCCCAGCATTTT. The chain is built from TRBV20-1 and TRBJ1-5, with D unresolved. The germline V and J ends were trimmed by 6 bases and 1 base, with 13 bases remaining between them. The CDR3 covers 14 residues. In germline, CDR1 is DFQATT, CDR2 SNEGSKA (reference sequence).